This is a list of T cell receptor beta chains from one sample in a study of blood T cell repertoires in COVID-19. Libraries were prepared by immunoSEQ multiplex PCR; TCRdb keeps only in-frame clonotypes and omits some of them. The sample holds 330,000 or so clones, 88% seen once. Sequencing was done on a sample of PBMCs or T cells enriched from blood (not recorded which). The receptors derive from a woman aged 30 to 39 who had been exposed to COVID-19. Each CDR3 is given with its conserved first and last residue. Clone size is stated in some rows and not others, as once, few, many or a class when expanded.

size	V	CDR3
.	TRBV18	CASSSTGTGWNTEAFF
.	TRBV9	CASSVGLAIRELFF
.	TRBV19	CASIPTAPGQGRTEAFF
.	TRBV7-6	CASSLVDRQTETQYF
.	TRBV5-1	CASSLERANIQYF
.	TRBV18	CASSPTGEEGYTF
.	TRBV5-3	CARSLLELESDTQYF
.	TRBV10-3	CAITVTRRGGRNEQYF
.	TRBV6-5	CASSSDRGYGNTIYF
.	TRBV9	CASSVGLDTAYGYTF
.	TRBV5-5	CASSDPTSGRVDTQYF
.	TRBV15	CATSRDPPGQYRYNEQFF
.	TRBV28	CASSLSGGGTEAFF
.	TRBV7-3	CASSLGTGGNTEAFF
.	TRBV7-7	CASSLGGGAGELFF
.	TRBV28	CASSFNGYTF
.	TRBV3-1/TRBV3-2	CASSHGTGREAFF
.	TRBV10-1	CASSPAGGYEQYF
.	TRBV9	CASSATLGEIYGYTF
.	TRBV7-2	CASSLGAGSNQPQHF
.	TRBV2	CASSEVAGSYEQYF
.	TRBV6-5	CASRPGTSTLNEQFF
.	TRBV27	CASSGGTMPYNEQFF
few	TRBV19	CASTADRSSYNEQFF
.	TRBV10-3	CAISEGQTNTEAFF
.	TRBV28	CASRVSPTGRNYNEQFF
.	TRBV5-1	CASSLSPGETYEQYF
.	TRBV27	CASTRSGTGYNEQFF
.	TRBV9	CASSPQADSPLHF
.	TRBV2	CASSVRGVGGEQYF
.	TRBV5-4	CASRGESRNTIYF
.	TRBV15	CATSSPDLHSDQYNEQFF
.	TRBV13	CASSLGGTGYSYEQYF
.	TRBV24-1	CATSDWGGLAGAETQYF
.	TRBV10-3	CAISEPTQHRGTEAFF
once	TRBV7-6	CASSLALSGSRYNEQFF
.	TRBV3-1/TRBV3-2	CASSQDRDRATYEQYF
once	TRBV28	CATETENTGELFF
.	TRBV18	CASSPGQDTDTQYF
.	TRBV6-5	CASRGSAQETQYF
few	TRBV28	CASHLGTHSYEQYF
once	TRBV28	CASSWGDRAFF
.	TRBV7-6	CASTPLAGVAYEQYF